This TCR beta chain was documented in a study of cytomegalovirus exposure and HLA in healthy donors. Study as a whole: Earlier findings included about 120 million unique TCR beta sequences obtained from around 180 million T cells. Study outcomes and limitations: The only immune exposure information that was available was CMV serostatus. The authors enumerated roughly 180 TCR beta chains as linked to cytomegalovirus.

PCR was performed using 60 Vbeta and 13 Jbeta primers. Sequenced by immunoSEQ multiplex PCR; TCRdb stores in-frame clones only, minus some. The data contain about 130,000 clones, around 80% of them singletons. A note on this clone: Its antigen is undetermined.

The V end lost 4 bases, the J end lost 9 bases, and 19 bases lay between the germline ends. The CDR3 runs 15 residues. The germline V gene has CDR1 KGHSH and CDR2 LQKENI. The sequenced sample was PBMCs. J is TRBJ2-1 and V is TRBV18; D may be TRBD2 (6 bases). This TCR was recovered from a female donor in good health and CMV-seronegative. The CDR3 protein is CASSLLGGLSPEQFF. The CDR3 DNA follows: TGTGCCAGCTCACTCCTCGGAGGGTTGTCTCCTGAGCAGTTCTTC. The entire variable domain, with the rest obtained from reference TRBV18 and TRBJ2-1, is as follows: NAGVMQNPRHLVRRRGQEARLRCSPMKGHSHVYWYRQLPEEGLKFMVYLQKENIIDESGMPKERFSAEFPKEGPSILRIQQVVRGDSAAYFCASSLLGGLSPEQFFGPGTRLTVL.